This TCR beta chain appears in the sequencing data of a study of T cell responses to AZD1222 COVID-19 vaccine. Germline loops: CDR1 KGHSH, CDR2 LQKENI. With V trimmed by 5 bases and J by 5 bases, 2 bases remained unmatched. The CDR3 loop spans 13 amino acids. The protocol was immunoSEQ multiplex PCR, while the TCRdb copy is restricted to in-frame clones and leaves out a portion. The sample consists of more than 90,000 clones, roughly 86% of them appearing once. Sample: peripheral blood, taken 28 days after the second AZD1222 dose. This TCR was recovered from an adult who received the AZD1222 COVID-19 vaccine. V gene TRBV18 combines with J gene TRBJ1-1; 10 bases are shared with TRBD1. The CDR3 region is CASSGTGATEAFF. For the CDR3, the DNA is TGTGCCAGCTCAGGGACAGGGGCAACTGAAGCTTTCTTT. Supplemented by reference TRBV18 and TRBJ1-1, the full variable domain reads NAGVMQNPRHLVRRRGQEARLRCSPMKGHSHVYWYRQLPEEGLKFMVYLQKENIIDESGMPKERFSAEFPKEGPSILRIQQVVRGDSAAYFCASSGTGATEAFFGQGTRLTVV.